These T cell receptor beta chains were read from a single sample in a study of blood T cell repertoires in COVID-19. Profiled with immunoSEQ multiplex PCR; TCRdb holds only in-frame clones, not every one. The sample has about 260,000 clones, 88% seen once. Sequences were obtained from peripheral blood. The origin of the receptors is a woman under 40 with COVID-19, enrolled during active disease. CDR3s include the opening cysteine and the closing phenylalanine or tryptophan. Fields, in order: V gene, J gene, clone size, CDR3 length, D gene, CDR3 protein, CDR3 DNA. The D gene is left open where the match is weak. Size values are once, few and many counts, or a class for expanded clones, and some rows have none.

V gene: TRBV4-1; J gene: TRBJ2-1; clone size: .; CDR3 length: 17; D gene: TRBD2; CDR3 protein: CASSQGTSGRAYNEQFF; CDR3 DNA: TGCGCCAGCAGCCAAGGGACTAGCGGGAGGGCCTACAATGAGCAGTTCTTC
V gene: TRBV29-1; J gene: TRBJ2-7; clone size: once; CDR3 length: 14; D gene: TRBD1; CDR3 protein: CSVGTGTGGHEQYF; CDR3 DNA: TGCAGCGTTGGTACCGGGACAGGGGGCCACGAGCAGTACTTC
V gene: TRBV11-3; J gene: TRBJ2-1; clone size: .; CDR3 length: 17; D gene: .; CDR3 protein: CASSSLDRWRGYNEQFF; CDR3 DNA: TGTGCCAGCAGCTCCTTGGACAGGTGGAGGGGTTACAATGAGCAGTTCTTC
V gene: TRBV2; J gene: TRBJ2-3; clone size: .; CDR3 length: 15; D gene: TRBD1; CDR3 protein: CASSADRGGADTQYF; CDR3 DNA: TGTGCCAGCAGTGCGGACAGGGGAGGGGCAGATACGCAGTATTTT
V gene: TRBV18; J gene: TRBJ1-1; clone size: .; CDR3 length: 14; D gene: .; CDR3 protein: CASSPLQQNTEAFF; CDR3 DNA: TGTGCCAGCTCACCGCTACAGCAGAACACTGAAGCTTTCTTT
V gene: TRBV30; J gene: TRBJ1-2; clone size: .; CDR3 length: 10; D gene: .; CDR3 protein: CAWSAVGYTF; CDR3 DNA: TGTGCCTGGAGTGCCGTTGGCTACACCTTC
V gene: TRBV2; J gene: TRBJ1-1; clone size: .; CDR3 length: 14; D gene: .; CDR3 protein: CASRVRAGITEAFF; CDR3 DNA: TGTGCCAGCAGAGTACGGGCAGGGATCACTGAAGCTTTCTTT
V gene: TRBV7-3; J gene: TRBJ1-1; clone size: .; CDR3 length: 16; D gene: TRBD1; CDR3 protein: CASSLRPDRGLTEAFF; CDR3 DNA: TGTGCCAGCAGCTTACGCCCGGACAGGGGGCTGACTGAAGCTTTCTTT
V gene: TRBV7-2; J gene: TRBJ1-6; clone size: .; CDR3 length: 17; D gene: .; CDR3 protein: CASSLDGDSSYNSPLHF; CDR3 DNA: TGTGCCAGCAGCTTAGATGGAGACAGCTCCTATAATTCACCCCTCCACTTT
V gene: TRBV9; J gene: TRBJ2-5; clone size: .; CDR3 length: 16; D gene: .; CDR3 protein: CASSVAGGRARETQYF; CDR3 DNA: TGTGCCAGCAGCGTAGCTGGAGGGAGAGCACGAGAGACCCAGTACTTC
V gene: TRBV7-8; J gene: TRBJ2-7; clone size: .; CDR3 length: 11; D gene: .; CDR3 protein: CASSRYYEQYF; CDR3 DNA: TGTGCCAGCAGCCGTTACTACGAGCAGTACTTC
V gene: TRBV5-6; J gene: TRBJ1-3; clone size: .; CDR3 length: 15; D gene: .; CDR3 protein: CASSLSLISGNTIYF; CDR3 DNA: TGTGCCAGCAGCTTGTCACTTATCTCTGGAAACACCATATATTTT
V gene: TRBV7-2; J gene: TRBJ1-4; clone size: .; CDR3 length: 15; D gene: TRBD1; CDR3 protein: CASSLAGTGVEKLFF; CDR3 DNA: TGTGCCAGCAGCTTAGCAGGGACAGGGGTTGAAAAACTGTTTTTT
V gene: TRBV30; J gene: TRBJ1-1; clone size: .; CDR3 length: 13; D gene: .; CDR3 protein: CAWSVQVNTEAFF; CDR3 DNA: TGTGCCTGGAGTGTACAGGTGAACACTGAAGCTTTCTTT
V gene: TRBV2; J gene: TRBJ1-5; clone size: .; CDR3 length: 13; D gene: .; CDR3 protein: CASRGGMDQPQHF; CDR3 DNA: TGTGCCAGCAGGGGGGGAATGGATCAGCCCCAGCATTTT
V gene: TRBV10-3; J gene: TRBJ2-5; clone size: .; CDR3 length: 14; D gene: TRBD1; CDR3 protein: CAIRGSGGQETQYF; CDR3 DNA: TGTGCCATCAGGGGGTCAGGGGGCCAAGAGACCCAGTACTTC
V gene: TRBV5-1; J gene: TRBJ1-2; clone size: .; CDR3 length: 15; D gene: TRBD1; CDR3 protein: CASSTDRGGNYGYTF; CDR3 DNA: TGCGCCAGCAGCACGGACAGGGGTGGCAACTATGGCTACACCTTC
V gene: TRBV5-1; J gene: TRBJ2-7; clone size: once; CDR3 length: 14; D gene: TRBD1; CDR3 protein: CASSRGQGANEQYF; CDR3 DNA: TGCGCCAGCAGCCGGGGACAGGGGGCCAACGAGCAGTACTTC
V gene: TRBV19; J gene: TRBJ2-2; clone size: .; CDR3 length: 16; D gene: .; CDR3 protein: CATDPRGLANTGELFF; CDR3 DNA: TGTGCCACCGATCCTCGGGGACTCGCGAACACCGGGGAGCTGTTTTTT